A single sample gave rise to the 10 T cell receptor beta chains below, sequenced in a study of T cells in tuberculosis. TCRdb's table, derived via immunoSEQ multiplex PCR, lists solely in-frame clones and lacks some. The table records 30,000 to 40,000 clones, more than 85% of them present only once. The source material was PBMCs. These receptors all stem from a donor between 5 and 29 years old with latent tuberculosis or without tuberculosis infection.

This chain connects TRBV2 to TRBJ2-1; D uncertain. The V end was cut by 2 bases, the J end by 7 bases, with 9 bases between. The CDR3 is 13 amino acids. In germline, CDR1 is SNHLY, CDR2 FYNNEI. The DNA of the CDR3 is TGTGCCAGCAGTGAATATGAGCGTAATGAGCAGTTCTTC. This codes for CASSEYERNEQFF. Based on the CDR3 plus reference TRBV2 and TRBJ2-1, the full variable domain is EPEVTQTPSHQVTQMGQEVILRCVPISNHLYFYWYRQILGQKVEFLVSFYNNEISEKSEIFDDQFSVERPDGSNFTLKIRSTKLEDSAMYFCASSEYERNEQFFGPGTRLTVL.

J is TRBJ2-2 and V is TRBV2; D is possibly TRBD2 (5 bases). CDR3 size: 11 residues. Per germline, CDR1 SNHLY and CDR2 FYNNEI. Trimming shortened V by 8 bases and J by 7 bases, and 8 bases separated the two germline ends. The CDR3 bases are TGTGCCAGCCTGGGGAGCGGGGAGCTGTTTTTT. Amino acid sequence: CASLGSGELFF.

This clone has just one count. This chain links TRBV4-1 with TRBJ1-2, with TRBD1 identical over 7 bases. Trimming removed 3 bases from V and 0 bases from J; junction bases left unmatched: 10. This CDR3 spans 17 amino acids. Looked up from germline, CDR1 is MGHRA and CDR2 is YSYEKL. CDR3 sequence: CASSQLGVTGPNYGYTF. CDR3 sequence (DNA): TGCGCCAGCAGCCAGTTAGGAGTGACAGGGCCTAACTATGGCTACACCTTC.

CDR3 sequence (DNA): TGTGCCACCAGCAGAGAGCGACTAGCGGGAATGCAGACCCAGTACTTC. Protein sequence: CATSRERLAGMQTQYF. The chain employs TRBV15 and TRBJ2-5; 11 bases map to TRBD2. The V gene's germline CDR1 is LNHNV and CDR2 YYDKDF (reference sequence). The trim removed 0 bases at V and 6 bases at J, leaving 6 bases unmatched. The CDR3 has 16 amino acids.

The CDR3 DNA follows: TGTGCCAGCAGTGACGGGGCAACCAATGAGCAGTTCTTC. Its protein product is CASSDGATNEQFF. The chain links TRBV6-4 to TRBJ2-1; TRBD1 is a possible D gene (5 bases). This CDR3 region has 13 residues. The V gene's germline CDR1 is MRHNA and CDR2 SNTAGT. Between the trimmed V and J ends, which lost 2 bases and 6 bases, there was a span of 8 bases.

The J gene is TRBJ1-2, the V gene TRBV28; TRBD1 is a possible D gene (6 bases). The CDR3 is 16 residues long. V was cut by 6 bases and J by 4 bases, with 21 bases left in between. Germline-derived CDR1 and CDR2 are MDHEN and SYDVKM. The CDR3 DNA follows: TGTGCCAGCAGCCTGGGGGGGGCTACTGACACCTATGGCTACACCTTC. This gives the protein CASSLGGATDTYGYTF.

This chain joins TRBV6-1 and TRBJ1-2; D gene uncertain. Per the germline V gene, CDR1 is MNHNS and CDR2 is SASEGT. V was cut by 0 bases and J by 8 bases, with 10 bases left in between. The CDR3 is 13 amino acids. CDR3 sequence reads: CASSEALRGGYTF. The CDR3 nucleotides are TGTGCCAGCAGTGAAGCGCTTCGGGGAGGCTACACCTTC.

The chain joins TRBV19 to TRBJ1-5; no reliable D call. V lost 3 bases and J lost 1, with 10 bases in between. CDR1 and CDR2 from the germline V gene are LNHDA and SQIVND (reference sequence). The CDR3 covers 15 residues. In DNA form, the CDR3 reads TGTGCCAGTAGTATCAGGTCGTCGAGCAATCAGCCCCAGCATTTT. It encodes CASSIRSSSNQPQHF.

The chain links TRBV19 to TRBJ2-1; D uncertain. CDR3 size: 18 residues. Trimming took off 5 bases at V and 0 bases at J, with 20 bases between the two ends. Germline CDR1 and CDR2: LNHDA and SQIVND (reference sequence). The CDR3 reads CASSPPMEPLSSYNEQFF. The CDR3 DNA reads as TGTGCCAGTAGTCCCCCGATGGAGCCGCTGAGCTCCTACAATGAGCAGTTCTTC.

V gene TRBV5-4 combines with J gene TRBJ2-3, with D hard to call. Germline V gene lookup returns CDR1 SGHNT and CDR2 YYREEE (reference sequence). Trimming removed 0 bases at V and 5 bases at J, with 4 bases between. This CDR3 is built from 12 residues. The CDR3, as DNA: TGTGCCAGCAGCTTGGAGAGAGATACGCAGTATTTT. Amino acids: CASSLERDTQYF.